Each of the 17 T cell receptor beta chains below was sequenced from the same sample in a study of cytomegalovirus exposure and HLA in healthy donors. Only in-frame clones appear in the TCRdb table, and some are missing; sequencing was by immunoSEQ multiplex PCR. Of 150,000 or so clones detected, over 90% appear once; the ten largest clones hold about 2%. Sequencing used PBMCs. All receptors derive from a man between 18 and 29 years old in good health and CMV-seropositive.

The V gene is TRBV14, the J gene TRBJ2-2; the D gene is possibly TRBD2 (5 bases). This CDR3 contains 16 residues. The V and J ends lost 4 bases and 3 bases respectively, with 15 bases between them. Germline V lookup: CDR1 SGHDN, CDR2 FVKESK. The CDR3 DNA is TGTGCCAGCAGCCGCCTAGCTAGAAGGGACACCGGGGAGCTGTTTTTT. Its translation: CASSRLARRDTGELFF.

The chain has TRBV5-6 and TRBJ2-2, with D possibly matching TRBD2 (6 bases). With 4 bases removed from V and 6 bases from J, the gap between germline ends came to 13 bases. The V gene's germline CDR1 is SGHDT and CDR2 YYEEEE. This CDR3 has 14 residues. This chain's CDR3 is CASSTGLRAGELFF. The CDR3, as DNA: TGTGCCAGCAGCACTGGACTAAGGGCCGGGGAGCTGTTTTTT.

In the case of this clone: This CDR3 is also generated by other DNA sequences in the sample. This chain connects TRBV29-1 to TRBJ2-5, with 12 bases fitting TRBD2. Germline values: CDR1 SQVTM, CDR2 ANQGSEA. This CDR3 has 15 amino acids. Trimming took 4 bases from V and 4 from J; bases not matched to a gene: 7. The CDR3 DNA is TGCAGCGTTGTCCCTAGCGGGAGGGCCGGAGAGACCCAGTACTTC. Its translation: CSVVPSGRAGETQYF.

The rearrangement links TRBV6-1 to TRBJ1-5; the D gene is possibly TRBD1 (5 bases). The CDR3 spans 15 residues. The V and J ends lost 7 bases and 6 bases respectively, with 19 bases between them. CDR1 and CDR2 from the germline V gene are MNHNS and SASEGT. CDR3 region: CASTPDSLGTQPQHF. DNA of the CDR3: TGTGCCAGCACCCCCGACAGCCTGGGAACTCAGCCCCAGCATTTT.

The genes are TRBV11-2 and TRBJ2-2; the D gene is possibly TRBD2 (5 bases). The CDR3 is 14 residues long. Germline values: CDR1 SGHAT, CDR2 FQNNGV. Trimming took 3 bases from V and 7 from J, leaving 12 bases between them. CDR3 sequence (DNA): TGTGCCAGCAGCTTCGACGCGGGTGGCGGGGAGCTGTTTTTT. This codes for CASSFDAGGGELFF.

CDR3 in amino acids: CASSLGGAHEQYF. DNA for the CDR3: TGTGCCAGCAGCTTGGGGGGAGCTCACGAGCAGTACTTC. The chain is built from TRBV5-8 and TRBJ2-7; D might be TRBD2 (5 bases). V dropped 0 bases and J dropped 5 bases, with 9 bases sitting between them. There are 13 residues in the CDR3. Germline-derived CDR1 and CDR2 are SGHTS and YDEGEE.

The rearrangement joins TRBV2 to TRBJ2-1, with D possibly being TRBD2 (6 bases). This CDR3 is 15 amino acids long. Germline CDR1 is SNHLY and CDR2 is FYNNEI. The V end was cut by 9 bases, the J end by 3 bases, with 18 bases between. The CDR3 DNA reads TGTGCCAGTTTAGATCCCCCGCGGGACTACAATGAGCAGTTCTTC. Its translation is CASLDPPRDYNEQFF.

The CDR3 sequence: CASSQHRLGGKKNEKLFF. CDR3 DNA sequence: TGCGCCAGCAGCCAGCACAGGCTTGGGGGGAAGAAAAATGAAAAACTGTTTTTT. J is TRBJ1-4 and V is TRBV4-1; D might be TRBD1 (5 bases). Germline values: CDR1 MGHRA, CDR2 YSYEKL. This CDR3 has 18 amino acids. Trimming cost V 3 bases and J 5 bases, with 22 bases left between them.

The chain has TRBV9 and TRBJ2-1; D is possibly TRBD2 (6 bases). The V end lost 6 bases, the J end lost 0 bases, and 13 bases lay between the germline ends. Germline CDR1 reads SGDLS; CDR2 reads YYNGEE. This CDR3 spans 15 amino acids. The CDR3: CASTRGGNSYNEQFF. DNA of the CDR3: TGTGCCAGCACCCGGGGAGGTAACTCCTACAATGAGCAGTTCTTC.

This chain joins TRBV7-3 and TRBJ2-7; the match to TRBD1 covers 12 bases. This CDR3 is 15 amino acids long. Germline-derived CDR1 and CDR2 are SGHTA and FQGTGA. V was pared by 2 bases and J by 5 bases, with 4 bases of the junction left unmatched. CDR3 DNA: TGTGCCAGCAGCTTAGGGACAGGGGGCTGGAACGAGCAGTACTTC. It is translated as CASSLGTGGWNEQYF.

The chain recombines TRBV18 with TRBJ1-1; TRBD1 aligns across 7 bases. CDR1 is KGHSH and CDR2 is LQKENI in the germline V gene. This CDR3 spans 14 amino acids. Losses at the gene ends were 2 bases for V and 7 bases for J; bases not matched to a gene: 7. In DNA, the CDR3 is TGTGCCAGCTCACCATCGCAGGGGGTGGGTGAAGCTTTCTTT. Translating gives CASSPSQGVGEAFF.

In this sample, this clone turned up once. V is TRBV11-2 and J is TRBJ2-3, with D possibly TRBD2 on 5 matching bases. The CDR3 is made up of 14 amino acids. The germline gives CDR1 SGHAT, CDR2 FQNNGV. V was trimmed by 6 bases and J by 5 bases, leaving 15 bases between them. The CDR3 region is CASRVHIGIDTQYF. DNA of the CDR3: TGTGCCAGCAGGGTCCACATCGGGATAGATACGCAGTATTTT.

The chain links TRBV14 to TRBJ2-3; TRBD2 matches at 7 bases. J was trimmed by 1 base and V by 3 bases; bases with no gene match: 4. Germline CDR1 is SGHDN and CDR2 is FVKESK. This CDR3 spans 15 amino acids. The CDR3 coding sequence is TGTGCCAGCAGCCATCCCCGGGGGGGCACAGATACGCAGTATTTT. It translates to CASSHPRGGTDTQYF.

This clone was found a few times. The rearrangement joins TRBV5-1 to TRBJ1-4; 9 bases are shared with TRBD1. Germline values: CDR1 SGHRS, CDR2 YFSETQ. Trimming took 5 bases from V and 0 from J; bases not matched to a gene: 2. The CDR3 loop spans 15 amino acids. The CDR3 is CASRGTGSTNEKLFF. CDR3 sequence (DNA): TGCGCCAGCAGGGGGACAGGGTCAACTAATGAAAAACTGTTTTTT.

As regards this clone: At the DNA level, this CDR3 is encoded by other sequences in the same sample as well. J is TRBJ2-1 and V is TRBV5-1; 8 bases are shared with TRBD2. Germline assignment: CDR1 SGHRS and CDR2 YFSETQ. The CDR3 length is 15 residues. V was clipped by 0 bases and J by 4 bases; unmatched bases: 3. CDR3 region: CASSLGLAGYNEQFF. The CDR3 nucleotides are TGCGCCAGCAGCTTGGGGTTAGCGGGATACAATGAGCAGTTCTTC.

The chain combines TRBV28 with TRBJ2-1, with TRBD1 matching over 8 bases. This CDR3 comprises 15 residues. Germline CDR1 reads MDHEN; CDR2 reads SYDVKM. Trimming cost V 5 bases and J 4 bases; bases outside gene matches: 7. The CDR3 DNA is TGTGCCAGCAGTCAGGGGGCAGGTCAATACAATGAGCAGTTCTTC. It translates to CASSQGAGQYNEQFF.

The genes are TRBV13 and TRBJ1-2; TRBD1 matches 8 bases. The CDR3 extends over 17 amino acids. V was clipped by 0 bases and J by 6 bases; unmatched bases: 12. Germline V lookup: CDR1 PRHDT, CDR2 FYEKMQ (reference sequence). The CDR3 DNA sequence: TGTGCCAGCAGCTTAGGAAGCCCCCAACAGGGGGGAAATGGCTACACCTTC. This translates into CASSLGSPQQGGNGYTF.